The rows below give T cell receptor beta chains drawn from one sample of a study of OX40 agonist ivuxolimab in advanced cancers. Using immunoSEQ multiplex PCR, the repertoire was profiled, and TCRdb retains in-frame clones only, with some absent. Of about 31,000 clones in the sample, more than 85% were seen once. Sequenced here: CD4+ or CD8+ T cells sorted from blood, sampled in a trial of the OX40 agonist ivuxolimab. These receptors were taken from an adult with an advanced solid tumor such as melanoma, head and neck, liver or kidney cancer. Each CDR3 is given with its conserved first and last residue. Each record gives: D gene, J gene, V gene, CDR3 protein, CDR3 DNA. The D gene is left open where the match is weak.

>NA|TRBJ1-1|TRBV10-1
CASRHSGRGANTEAFF
TGCGCCAGCCGCCATTCCGGGAGGGGGGCGAACACTGAAGCTTTCTTT
>NA|TRBJ2-5|TRBV2
CASNGVEGAETQYF
TGTGCCAGCAACGGGGTGGAGGGGGCCGAGACCCAGTACTTC
>TRBD1|TRBJ1-6|TRBV4-1
CASSHLQGKETPLHF
TGCGCCAGCAGCCATCTACAGGGGAAGGAAACACCCCTCCACTTT
>NA|TRBJ2-6|TRBV2
CASRGPTGESSGANVLTF
TGTGCCAGCAGAGGACCGACAGGAGAGAGCTCTGGGGCCAACGTCCTGACTTTC
>NA|TRBJ1-1|TRBV27
CASRTGGTEAFF
TGTGCCAGCAGGACCGGGGGCACTGAAGCTTTCTTT
>NA|TRBJ1-2|TRBV27
CASSLSLQSPDGYTF
TGTGCCAGCAGTTTATCGTTACAGTCCCCTGATGGCTACACCTTC
>TRBD2|TRBJ2-5|TRBV27
CASSPWWSGAGGETQYF
TGTGCCAGCAGTCCTTGGTGGAGCGGGGCCGGGGGGGAGACCCAGTACTTC
>NA|TRBJ2-7|TRBV7-2
CASSWDVAGEQYF
TGTGCCAGCAGCTGGGACGTAGCCGGCGAGCAGTACTTC
>NA|TRBJ1-1|TRBV28
CASTPGATEAFF
TGTGCCAGCACCCCGGGGGCCACTGAAGCTTTCTTT
>TRBD2|TRBJ2-1|TRBV10-2
CASRAGTSGSSEQFF
TGCGCCAGCAGGGCCGGGACTAGCGGGAGTAGTGAGCAGTTCTTC
>TRBD1|TRBJ1-1|TRBV4-1
CASSQSHGDRGVPPEAFF
TGCGCCAGCAGCCAATCCCATGGGGACAGGGGCGTCCCCCCTGAAGCTTTCTTT
>TRBD1|TRBJ1-3|TRBV7-9
CASSSTRDSSGNTIYF
TGTGCCAGCAGCTCCACACGGGACAGCTCTGGAAACACCATATATTTT
>NA|TRBJ1-4|TRBV6-5
CASSLAGAEKLFF
TGTGCCAGCAGTTTAGCAGGGGCTGAAAAACTGTTTTTT
>NA|TRBJ2-7|TRBV4-1
CASSQVSDSSYEQYF
TGCGCCAGCAGCCAAGTTTCAGACAGCTCCTACGAGCAGTACTTC
>NA|TRBJ2-7|TRBV2
CASSGISETYEQYF
TGTGCCAGCAGTGGAATTTCTGAAACCTACGAGCAGTACTTC
>TRBD1|TRBJ2-7|TRBV30
CAWSQGTGAIYEQYF
TGTGCCTGGAGTCAGGGGACAGGGGCGATCTACGAGCAGTACTTC
>NA|TRBJ2-2|TRBV2
CASSEPPPLTVLGELFF
TGTGCCAGCAGTGAACCTCCCCCTTTAACGGTCCTCGGGGAGCTGTTTTTT
>NA|TRBJ1-5|TRBV5-5
CASSLFQVNQPQHF
TGTGCCAGCAGCTTGTTCCAGGTCAATCAGCCCCAGCATTTT
>TRBD1|TRBJ1-4|TRBV6-4
CASSDPTGAMGEKLFF
TGTGCCAGCAGTGACCCGACAGGGGCAATGGGTGAAAAACTGTTTTTT
>NA|TRBJ1-1|TRBV9
CASSPGVSTEAFF
TGTGCCAGCAGCCCAGGGGTGTCCACTGAAGCTTTCTTT
>NA|TRBJ2-7|TRBV5-6
CASSSSYEQYF
TGTGCCAGCAGCTCGTCCTACGAGCAGTACTTC
>NA|TRBJ2-7|TRBV7-9
CASSSTAYEQYF
TGTGCCAGCAGCTCGACCGCCTACGAGCAGTACTTC
>NA|TRBJ2-1|TRBV27
CASKSMAEIKFLHEQFF
TGTGCCAGCAAAAGTATGGCCGAGATAAAATTTCTTCATGAGCAGTTCTTC